Listed below are T cell receptor beta chains from one sample, sequenced in a study of regulatory T cells in long-lasting Graves disease. Via MiXCR, TCRdb re-called the multiplex PCR reads, giving one row per CDR3 protein. The repertoire has about 340,000 distinct CDR3 sequences, 15% to 20% of them found once; the top ten carry around 30%. The sequences come from peripheral blood mononuclear cells (PBMCs), collected when the disease was refractory, from a patient treated with antithyroid drugs. Receptors were obtained from a female donor with Graves disease. CDR3s include the opening cysteine and the closing phenylalanine or tryptophan. The D gene is left open where the match is weak. Rows may omit the clone size; those that give it use once, few, many or a size class.

d_call clone_size j_call v_call cdr3_aa cdr3_nt
. many TRBJ2-4 TRBV11-1 CASSHSRVTGVAKNIQYF TGTGCCAGCAGCCACTCCAGGGTAACTGGGGTTGCCAAAAACATTCAGTACTTC
TRBD1 many TRBJ1-3 TRBV6-1 CASSPHGTEGNTIYF TGTGCCAGCAGTCCGCACGGGACAGAGGGAAACACCATATATTTT
. few TRBJ1-1 TRBV4-3 CASSQDKGPTEAFF TGCGCCAGCAGCCAAGATAAGGGGCCCACTGAAGCTTTCTTT
. many TRBJ1-2 TRBV10-3 CAISESWARRDYGYTF TGTGCCATCAGTGAGTCTTGGGCCCGTCGTGACTATGGCTACACCTTC
. many TRBJ1-6 TRBV5-1 CASQRMGIGSSGSPLHF TGCGCCAGCCAGAGGATGGGAATAGGTAGCTCGGGATCACCCCTCCACTTT
. many TRBJ1-1 TRBV20-1 CSASPAGEGTEAFF TGCAGTGCTAGCCCTGCAGGGGAAGGCACTGAAGCTTTCTTT
. many TRBJ2-5 TRBV30 CAWSEIQETQYF TGTGCCTGGAGTGAAATACAAGAGACCCAGTACTTC
TRBD1 many TRBJ1-5 TRBV5-1 CASSARGHQPQHF TGCGCCAGCAGCGCCAGGGGGCATCAGCCCCAGCATTTT
. few TRBJ1-2 TRBV18 CASSPMRGKGYGYTF TGTGCCAGCTCACCAATGCGAGGGAAGGGTTATGGCTACACCTTC
. few TRBJ1-6 TRBV5-1 CASSLGVESPLHF TGCGCCAGCAGCTTGGGAGTCGAGTCACCCCTCCACTTT
. many TRBJ2-7 TRBV15 CATSRLRLGQSNEQYF TGTGCCACCAGCAGACTACGATTGGGGCAATCTAACGAGCAGTACTTC
. . TRBJ2-7 TRBV6-1 CASSQIPCYEQYF TGTGCCAGCAGCCAAATTCCCTGCTACGAGCAGTACTTC
TRBD1 . TRBJ1-5 TRBV19 CTSSPSGGPQPQHF TGTACCAGTAGCCCCTCAGGGGGCCCCCAGCCCCAGCATTTT
TRBD2 many TRBJ2-7 TRBV28 CASSWRLAGASVPEQYF TGTGCCAGCAGTTGGCGGCTAGCGGGGGCTTCGGTGCCCGAGCAGTACTTC
. many TRBJ1-5 TRBV6-5 CASSYSRGSNSNQPQHF TGTGCCAGCAGTTACTCTCGGGGCTCAAATAGCAATCAGCCCCAGCATTTT
. . TRBJ2-7 TRBV7-9 CASSSTLSGYEQYF TGTGCCAGCAGCTCCACCCTTAGCGGATACGAGCAGTACTTC
. many TRBJ1-1 TRBV12-3/TRBV12-4 CASRGGSGEAFF TGTGCCAGCAGGGGTGGCTCCGGAGAAGCTTTCTTT
. few TRBJ2-7 TRBV5-1 CASSLMSAAYEQYF TGCGCCAGCAGCTTGATGTCCGCCGCCTACGAGCAGTACTTC
TRBD1 many TRBJ1-1 TRBV7-9 CASSLGVTDRGFAFF TGTGCCAGCAGCTTAGGGGTAACGGACAGGGGTTTTGCTTTCTTT
TRBD2 . TRBJ2-2 TRBV3-1 CASSHWTSGRSVGELFF TGTGCCAGCAGCCATTGGACTAGCGGGAGGTCTGTCGGGGAGCTGTTTTTT
TRBD2 many TRBJ2-7 TRBV7-9 CASSLAERWWEGFYEQYF TGTGCCAGCAGCCTCGCGGAACGGTGGTGGGAGGGCTTCTACGAGCAGTACTTC
TRBD2 many TRBJ2-7 TRBV15 CATSSGSYEQYF TGTGCCACCTCTAGCGGGAGTTACGAGCAGTACTTC
TRBD1 few TRBJ2-7 TRBV18 CASSYEGARNYEQYF TGTGCCAGCTCCTATGAGGGGGCCCGTAACTACGAGCAGTACTTC
. few TRBJ1-2 TRBV7-2 CASSQQGRGYTF TGTGCCAGCAGCCAACAGGGCCGGGGCTACACCTTC
. few TRBJ1-5 TRBV25-1 CASSAGNQPQHF TGTGCCAGCAGTGCTGGCAATCAGCCCCAGCATTTT
. . TRBJ2-4 TRBV30 CAWSTGRVAKNIQYF TGTGCCTGGAGTACGGGCAGGGTAGCCAAAAACATTCAGTACTTC
. . TRBJ1-4 TRBV27 CASSPGWRGDEKLFF TGTGCCAGCAGTCCCGGTTGGAGGGGAGATGAAAAACTGTTTTTT
TRBD1 many TRBJ1-2 TRBV29-1 CSVEDGTGGLVYGYTF TGCAGCGTTGAAGATGGGACAGGGGGCCTCGTCTATGGCTACACCTTC
. many TRBJ2-5 TRBV18 CASSPDRSPPETQYF TGTGCCAGCTCACCCGACCGGTCACCTCCGGAGACCCAGTACTTC
TRBD2 few TRBJ2-1 TRBV27 CASRGLAGGGENNEQFF TGTGCCAGCAGAGGACTAGCGGGGGGGGGAGAGAACAATGAGCAGTTCTTC
. few TRBJ1-2 TRBV7-3 CASTIFPANGYTF TGTGCCAGCACCATTTTTCCCGCGAATGGCTACACCTTC
TRBD1 few TRBJ1-2 TRBV27 CASSYSSGQGVKGYTF TGTGCCAGCAGTTACTCGTCGGGACAGGGGGTTAAAGGCTACACCTTC
. many TRBJ1-1 TRBV11-2 CASSPAGTLTEAFF TGTGCCAGCAGCCCCGCCGGGACCCTGACTGAAGCTTTCTTT
. few TRBJ2-7 TRBV27 CASSSGFTYEQYF TGTGCCAGCAGTAGCGGATTTACCTACGAGCAGTACTTC
TRBD1 many TRBJ1-1 TRBV5-1 CASSSTGWTGVVNTEAFF TGCGCCAGCAGCTCGACAGGATGGACAGGGGTGGTGAACACTGAAGCTTTCTTT
. many TRBJ1-2 TRBV28 CASRFPGTNYGYTF TGTGCCAGCAGGTTCCCTGGGACTAACTATGGCTACACCTTC
. many TRBJ1-5 TRBV20-1 CSARREDQPQHF TGCAGTGCTAGGAGAGAGGATCAGCCCCAGCATTTT